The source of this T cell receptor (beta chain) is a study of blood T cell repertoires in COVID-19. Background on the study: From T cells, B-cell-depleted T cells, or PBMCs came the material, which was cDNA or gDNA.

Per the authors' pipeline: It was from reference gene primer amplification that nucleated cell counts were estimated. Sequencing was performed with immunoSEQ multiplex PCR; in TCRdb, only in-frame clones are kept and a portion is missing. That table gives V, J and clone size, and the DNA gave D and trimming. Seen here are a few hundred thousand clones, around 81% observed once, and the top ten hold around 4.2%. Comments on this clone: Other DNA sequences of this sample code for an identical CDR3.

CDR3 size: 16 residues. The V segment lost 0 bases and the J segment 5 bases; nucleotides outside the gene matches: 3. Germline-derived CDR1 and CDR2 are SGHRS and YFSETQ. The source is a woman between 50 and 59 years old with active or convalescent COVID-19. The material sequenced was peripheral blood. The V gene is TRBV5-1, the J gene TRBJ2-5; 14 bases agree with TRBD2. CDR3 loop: CASSLGLAGGFETQYF. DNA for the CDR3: TGCGCCAGCAGCTTGGGACTAGCGGGAGGGTTTGAGACCCAGTACTTC. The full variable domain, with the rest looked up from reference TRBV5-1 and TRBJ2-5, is KAGVTQTPRYLIKTRGQQVTLSCSPISGHRSVSWYQQTPGQGLQFLFEYFSETQRNKGNFPGRFSGRQFSNSRSEMNVSTLELGDSALYLCASSLGLAGGFETQYFGPGTRLLVL.